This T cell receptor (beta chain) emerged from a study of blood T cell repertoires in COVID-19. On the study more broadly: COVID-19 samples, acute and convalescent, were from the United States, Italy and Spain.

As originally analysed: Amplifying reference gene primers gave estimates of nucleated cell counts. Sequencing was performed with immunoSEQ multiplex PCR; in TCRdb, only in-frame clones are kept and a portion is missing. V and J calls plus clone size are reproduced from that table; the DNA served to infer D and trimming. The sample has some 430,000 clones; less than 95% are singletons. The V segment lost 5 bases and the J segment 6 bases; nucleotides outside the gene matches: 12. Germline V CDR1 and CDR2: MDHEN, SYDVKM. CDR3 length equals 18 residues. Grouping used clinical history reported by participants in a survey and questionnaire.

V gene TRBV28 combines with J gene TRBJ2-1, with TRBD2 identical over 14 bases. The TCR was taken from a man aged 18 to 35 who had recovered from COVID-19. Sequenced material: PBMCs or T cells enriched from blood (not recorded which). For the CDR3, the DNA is TGTGCCAGCAGTCTCGCCCCCCTAGGACTAGCGGGGGGCAATGAGCAGTTCTTC. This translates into CASSLAPLGLAGGNEQFF.